This TCR beta chain originates from a study of T-cell reconstitution after alpha-beta-depleted transplantation in children. TCRbeta library construction was performed incorporating unique molecular identifiers. TCRdb re-called the PCR reads with MiXCR, one entry per CDR3 protein. This table has around 340,000 distinct CDR3 sequences, 13% appearing once. This clonotype has just a few counts. Per the germline V gene, CDR1 is DFQATT and CDR2 is SNEGSKA (reference sequence). There are 13 residues in the CDR3. V shed 5 bases, J shed 6 bases, and the junction held 6 bases outside the gene matches. The TCR sequence derives from a human donor who donated a stem cell graft to a child with Fanconi anemia. This chain links TRBV20-1 with TRBJ2-1; 8 positions match TRBD1. The specimen was PBMCs, collected from the stem cell graft. CDR3 nucleotides: TGCAGTGCTGAAATTACAGGGGGCAATGAGCAGTTCTTC. Its protein is CSAEITGGNEQFF.